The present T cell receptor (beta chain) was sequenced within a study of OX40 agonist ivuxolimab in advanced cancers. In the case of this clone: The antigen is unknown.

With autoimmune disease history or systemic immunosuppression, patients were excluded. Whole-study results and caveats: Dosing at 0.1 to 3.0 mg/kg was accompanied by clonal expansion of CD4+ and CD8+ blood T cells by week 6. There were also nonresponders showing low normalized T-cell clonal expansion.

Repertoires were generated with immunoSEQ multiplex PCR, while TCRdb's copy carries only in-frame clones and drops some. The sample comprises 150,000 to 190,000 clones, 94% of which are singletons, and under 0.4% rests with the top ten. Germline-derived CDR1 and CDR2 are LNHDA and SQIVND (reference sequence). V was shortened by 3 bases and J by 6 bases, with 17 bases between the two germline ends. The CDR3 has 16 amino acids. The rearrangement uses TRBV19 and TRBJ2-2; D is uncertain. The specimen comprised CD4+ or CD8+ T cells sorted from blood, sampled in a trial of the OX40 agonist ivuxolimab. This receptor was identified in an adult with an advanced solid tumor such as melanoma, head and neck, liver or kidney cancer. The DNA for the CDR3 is TGTGCCAGTAGTATTCCTCCCGGCCGCAGGTCCGGGGAGCTGTTTTTT. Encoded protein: CASSIPPGRRSGELFF.